This TCR beta chain came from a study of T cells expressing NK-cell markers. This CDR3 region has 14 residues. 5'RACE template switching built TCR beta cDNA with unique molecular identifiers. TCRdb reprocessed the 5' RACE reads, with one entry per CDR3 protein and no DNA. Its listing shows approximately 550,000 distinct CDR3 sequences. About this clonotype itself: Its specificity is not known.

Whole-study findings and limits: Several donors' CD3+CD56-NKG2C+ cells were dominated by the same clonotypes. As a fraction of CD8+ T cells, dominant NKG2C+ clonotypes reached roughly 1.0-7.5% in six donors. Whether expanded NKG2C+ T cell clones recognized HCMV stayed uncertain.

The receptor was derived from a man between 18 and 29 years old in good health. The chain recombines TRBV12-3 or TRBV12-4 with TRBJ1-2; TCRdb selects TRBD1, and the lack of DNA leaves this call unchecked. The sequenced material came from blood T cells: a sorted CD56 or NKG2C T cell subset, CD4+ or CD8+ T cells, or bulk PBMC T cells (not recorded which). The CDR3 reads CASSLEGGNYGYTF.